The 14 T cell receptor beta chains presented below share a single source sample, sequenced in a study of control samples from healthy donors and cancer patients. Sequenced by immunoSEQ multiplex PCR; TCRdb stores in-frame clones only, minus some. Among about 170,000 clones listed, 70% to 90% were seen once. Sequenced input: blood. These receptors came from a woman between 25 and 40 years old in good health.

The gene calls are TRBV21-1 and TRBJ1-1; the table's D call of TRBD1 was not tested on the DNA. TRBV21-1 is deemed a pseudogene. This CDR3 spans 17 amino acids. CDR3 in amino acids: CASSKGTGGVMRTEAFF. The CDR3 DNA reads TGTGCCAGCAGCAAGGGGACAGGGGGCGTCATGCGCACTGAAGCTTTCTTT.

This chain links TRBV5-6 with TRBJ2-7; TRBD1 matches at 10 bases. The junction had 15 bases not matched to a gene; V was cut back by 3 bases and J by 9 bases. The germline V gene has CDR1 SGHDT and CDR2 YYEEEE. The CDR3 extends over 16 amino acids. The CDR3 loop is CASSCKSRDRGLWQYF. CDR3 bases: TGTGCCAGCAGCTGCAAGTCCCGGGACAGGGGATTGTGGCAGTACTTC.

This clone was found a few times. CDR3 nucleotides: TGTGCCAGCAGCCCATGGACAGTGGATCCGGGAGGCACTGAAGCTTTCTTT. It yields the protein CASSPWTVDPGGTEAFF. V usage is TRBV9 and J usage is TRBJ1-1; D perhaps matches TRBD1 (6 bases). The CDR3 length is 17 residues. The germline V and J ends were trimmed by 4 bases and 4 bases, with 23 bases remaining between them. CDR1 and CDR2 (germline): SGDLS, YYNGEE.

The chain uses TRBV29-1 and TRBJ2-1; no clear D. This CDR3 region has 13 residues. CDR1 and CDR2 (germline): SQVTM, ANQGSEA. V was cut by 6 bases and J by 0 bases, with 9 bases left in between. The CDR3 sequence: CSVRTDSYNEQFF. The CDR3 DNA is TGCAGCGTCAGGACGGACTCCTACAATGAGCAGTTCTTC.

This chain connects TRBV7-2 to TRBJ1-2; D gene uncertain. V was cut by 1 base and J by 3 bases, with 12 bases left in between. Germline CDR1 SGHTA, CDR2 FQGNSA. This CDR3 contains 15 residues. The CDR3 sequence is CASSLDILGDYGYTF. The CDR3 bases are TGTGCCAGCAGCTTAGATATTTTGGGAGACTATGGCTACACCTTC.

The rearrangement joins TRBV6-5 to TRBJ2-1, with a weak D call TRBD2 (5 bases). The V and J ends lost 6 bases and 0 bases respectively, with 12 bases between them. The CDR3 extends over 15 amino acids. CDR1 and CDR2 from the germline V gene are MNHEY and SVGAGI. The CDR3 sequence: CASRVERSSYNEQFF. CDR3 in DNA: TGTGCCAGCAGGGTCGAGCGGAGCTCCTACAATGAGCAGTTCTTC.

J is TRBJ2-2 and V is TRBV24-1; 13 bases are shared with TRBD2. CDR3 length equals 16 residues. J gave up 4 bases and V 4 bases, and 2 bases lay outside the gene matches. The germline V gene encodes CDR1 KGHDR and CDR2 SFDVKD. This CDR3 is CATSEGLAGVTGELFF. CDR3 sequence (DNA): TGTGCCACCAGTGAAGGACTAGCGGGAGTCACCGGGGAGCTGTTTTTT.

The chain is built from TRBV7-2 and TRBJ1-1; D uncertain. V dropped 5 bases and J dropped 1 base, with 8 bases sitting between them. The length of the CDR3 is 13 residues. Germline V gene sequence: CDR1 SGHTA, CDR2 FQGNSA. This CDR3 is CASSRNRNTEAFF. In DNA form, the CDR3 reads TGTGCCAGCAGCCGAAACCGGAACACTGAAGCTTTCTTT.

In this sample, this clone turned up a few times. The rearrangement joins TRBV28 to TRBJ1-6; D is perhaps TRBD1 (5 bases). The CDR3 has 15 residues. Germline assignment: CDR1 MDHEN and CDR2 SYDVKM. V lost 7 bases and J lost 7, with 17 bases in between. DNA for the CDR3: TGTGCCAGCACCCCAGACGGGGGGATGAATTCACCCCTCCACTTT. Residues: CASTPDGGMNSPLHF.

The chain is built from TRBV11-1 and TRBJ2-7, with D tentatively TRBD2 (6 bases). The CDR3 has 15 amino acids. Between the trimmed V and J ends, which lost 3 bases and 2 bases, there was a span of 14 bases. Germline V gene lookup returns CDR1 SGHAT and CDR2 FQDESV (reference sequence). CDR3: CASSLVTGDTYEQYF. For the CDR3, the DNA is TGTGCCAGCAGCTTGGTCACGGGAGACACCTACGAGCAGTACTTC.

The chain employs TRBV30 and TRBJ1-1; D unresolved. Trimming cost V 2 bases and J 0 bases, with 10 bases left between them. There are 14 residues in the CDR3. CDR1 is GTSNPN and CDR2 is SVGIG in the germline V gene (reference sequence). The CDR3 region is CAWSIRFMNTEAFF. CDR3 nucleotides: TGTGCCTGGAGTATTAGATTCATGAACACTGAAGCTTTCTTT.

The V call is TRBV5-4, the J call TRBJ2-1; a possible D gene is TRBD2 (5 bases). Germline-derived CDR1 and CDR2 are SGHNT and YYREEE (reference sequence). V was pared by 5 bases and J by 8 bases, with 14 bases between. The CDR3 loop spans 13 amino acids. The CDR3 loop is CASRTGGNYEQFF. The CDR3 region has the DNA TGTGCCAGCAGAACCGGAGGAAATTATGAGCAGTTCTTC.

The rearrangement uses TRBV29-1 and TRBJ1-1; D is unclear. The V end lost 0 bases, the J end lost 1 base, and 15 bases lay between the germline ends. The germline CDR1 and CDR2 sequences are SQVTM and ANQGSEA. The CDR3 loop spans 16 amino acids. CDR3 amino acids: CSVEDSWAGKNTEAFF. The CDR3 DNA is TGCAGCGTTGAAGATTCTTGGGCAGGAAAGAACACTGAAGCTTTCTTT. Using reference TRBV29-1 and TRBJ1-1 for the parts outside the CDR3, the full variable domain is SAVISQKPSRDICQRGTSLTIQCQVDSQVTMMFWYRQQPGQSLTLIATANQGSEATYESGFVIDKFPISRPNLTFSTLTVSNMSPEDSSIYLCSVEDSWAGKNTEAFFGQGTRLTVV.

V is TRBV10-3 and J is TRBJ1-5; 7 bases agree with TRBD1. J lost 3 bases, V lost 11 bases, and 7 bases had no gene match. The CDR3 has 13 amino acids. Germline CDR1 and CDR2: ENHRY and SYGVKD. The CDR3 DNA reads TGTGCCGTTGGACAGGCTAACAATCAGCCCCAGCATTTT. Protein product: CAVGQANNQPQHF.